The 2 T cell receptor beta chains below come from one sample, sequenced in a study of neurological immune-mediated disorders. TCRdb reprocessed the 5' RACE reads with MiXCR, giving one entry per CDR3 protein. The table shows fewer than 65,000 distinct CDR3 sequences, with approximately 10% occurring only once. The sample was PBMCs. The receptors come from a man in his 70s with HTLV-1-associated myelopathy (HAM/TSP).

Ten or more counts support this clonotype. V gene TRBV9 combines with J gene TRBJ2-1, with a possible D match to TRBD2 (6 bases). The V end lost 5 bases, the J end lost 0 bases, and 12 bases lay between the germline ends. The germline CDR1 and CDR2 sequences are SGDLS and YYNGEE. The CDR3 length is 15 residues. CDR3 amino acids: CASSRGGSSYNEQFF. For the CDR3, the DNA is TGTGCCAGCAGTCGTGGGGGGAGCTCCTACAATGAGCAGTTCTTC. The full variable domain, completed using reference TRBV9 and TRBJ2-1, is DSGVTQTPKHLITATGQRVTLRCSPRSGDLSVYWYQQSLDQGLQFLIQYYNGEERAKGNILERFSAQQFPDLHSELNLSSLELGDSALYFCASSRGGSSYNEQFFGPGTRLTVL.

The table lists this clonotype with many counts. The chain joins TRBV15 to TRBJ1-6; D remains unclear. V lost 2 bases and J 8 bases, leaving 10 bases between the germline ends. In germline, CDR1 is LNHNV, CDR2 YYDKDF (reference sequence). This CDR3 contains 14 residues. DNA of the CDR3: TGTGCCACCAGCAGACAGAGGGTTGATTCACCCCTCCACTTT. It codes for CATSRQRVDSPLHF.